The T cell receptor (beta chain) described here comes from a study of cytomegalovirus exposure and HLA in healthy donors. General study findings and limits: In vitro work confirmed that a few CMV-associated chains recognize CMV antigens. Clusters of TCRs from the first cohort tended to co-occur in the 90 to 150 validation repertoires (as a later analysis found). The study put 150 to 200 TCR beta chains on its list as cytomegalovirus-associated. Most sequenced TCRs were rare (though some public TCRs occurred in many donors).

With respect to this clone: Its specificity is unknown.

The table came from immunoSEQ multiplex PCR; TCRdb's copy has only in-frame clones and leaves some out. The data hold approximately 99,000 clones, with about 85% observed a single time. CDR3 size: 13 residues. In germline, CDR1 is GTSNPN, CDR2 SVGIG (reference sequence). V lost 4 bases to trimming and J lost 6 bases, with 14 bases between them. The chain employs TRBV30 and TRBJ2-3, with a tentative D call TRBD2 (5 bases). The origin of this receptor is a young woman in good health and CMV-seronegative. The sequenced sample consisted of PBMCs. CDR3 sequence (DNA): TGTGCCTGGACCCCGGGATTTGGGGATACGCAGTATTTT. It encodes CAWTPGFGDTQYF.